This T cell receptor beta chain was sequenced in a study of shared clonotypes between healthy human individuals. Study-wide results and caveats: Relative to their counterparts shared across all four donors, non-shared clonotypes exhibited diminished generation probabilities.

The donor population consisted of healthy HIV-negative adults with no recent acute infections or vaccinations. Germline V CDR1 and CDR2: ENHRY, SYGVKD. Deletions cut 0 bases from V and 7 bases from J, with 15 bases between. The CDR3 has 15 residues. A deep-level run was used for the assay. The table came from immunoSEQ multiplex PCR; TCRdb's copy has only in-frame clones and leaves some out. This sample has some 1.4 million clones, with around 95% found just once. For this clone: The antigen remains undetermined.

The source of this sequence is a man aged 25-45 years in good health. The source material was naive CD4+ T cells sorted from blood. Subset denoted: CD45RA+ positively selected. The chain has TRBV10-3 and TRBJ1-1; D is unresolved. CDR3 loop: CAISESNSRAHEAFF. Written as DNA, the CDR3 is TGTGCCATCAGTGAGTCGAACTCTCGAGCCCATGAAGCTTTCTTT.